The 6 T cell receptor beta chains in this list originate from one sample, sequenced in a study of T cells in Graves' hyperthyroidism and ophthalmopathy (dated by TCRdb to the late 2010s). Library prep was done by multiplex PCR. Sequencing used an Illumina HiSeq 2000. The TCR beta CDR3 regions were amplified from RNA transcripts. The first round of RT-PCR for the TCR CDR3 was performed with the HTBI primer set and the Qiagen OneStep RT-PCR kit. The public reads were quality trimmed at Q25 with fastp and then assembled into clones with MiXCR by TCRdb, keeping productive beta chains. Each record represents a unique CDR3 protein, reported with the most common genes and DNA among its rows. The table for this sample lists about 270,000 distinct CDR3 sequences; 20% to 30% of them were counted only once. The ten largest clones add up to approximately 30% of the sample. Sequenced: blood. All receptors derive from a man aged 40-49 years with Graves' hyperthyroidism that later progressed to Graves' ophthalmopathy.

This clonotype was picked up many times. V and J are TRBV6-1 and TRBJ1-1; D is uncertain. The V and J ends lost 2 bases and 7 bases respectively, with 5 bases between them. Germline V gene data show CDR1 as MNHNS and CDR2 as SASEGT. The CDR3 runs to 11 residues. CDR3 nucleotides: TGTGCCAGCAGTGAATTGGATGAAGCTTTCTTT. Amino acid sequence: CASSELDEAFF.

This clonotype appeared many times. The chain recombines TRBV6-1 with TRBJ2-7; weak D call: TRBD2 (5 bases). The CDR3 has 15 residues. CDR1 MNHNS and CDR2 SASEGT come from the germline V gene. V dropped 7 bases and J dropped 7 bases, with 23 bases sitting between them. The CDR3 here is CASTQRRTLSSEQYF. CDR3 coding DNA: TGTGCCAGCACTCAACGGAGGACCCTGTCTTCGGAGCAGTACTTC.

The table lists this clonotype with a count of one. This chain joins TRBV7-2 and TRBJ1-2, with a weak D call TRBD1 (6 bases). The CDR3 consists of 14 residues. The V end was cut by 2 bases, the J end by 2 bases, with 9 bases between. Germline-derived CDR1 and CDR2 are SGHTA and FQGNSA. DNA of the CDR3: TGTGCCAGCAGCTTATACAGGGTGAACTATGGCTACACCTTC. This gives the protein CASSLYRVNYGYTF.

This clonotype appeared many times. V is TRBV20-1 and J is TRBJ2-5, with D perhaps matching TRBD1 or TRBD2 (7 bases each). Deletions cut 6 bases from V and 5 bases from J, with 19 bases between. Germline assignment: CDR1 DFQATT and CDR2 SNEGSKA (reference sequence). This CDR3 has 14 amino acids. CDR3 coding DNA: TGCAGTGCCCCTGGGAGGGGGCGGGTGGAGACCCAGTACTTC. Encoded protein: CSAPGRGRVETQYF.

The J gene is TRBJ2-7, the V gene TRBV12-3 or TRBV12-4; D possibly corresponds to TRBD2 (5 bases). Between the trimmed V and J ends, which lost 5 bases and 3 bases, there was a span of 14 bases. This CDR3 region has 14 residues. The CDR3 sequence is CASSPEDGGYEQYF. CDR3 sequence (DNA): TGTGCCAGCAGTCCAGAGGACGGAGGCTACGAGCAGTACTTC.

V gene TRBV6-5 combines with J gene TRBJ2-2, with D perhaps TRBD1 (5 bases). The V gene lost 6 bases and the J gene lost 2 bases, with 10 bases spanning the gap. The CDR3 loop spans 14 amino acids. The V gene's germline CDR1 is MNHEY and CDR2 SVGAGI. CDR3 nucleotides: TGTGCCAGCAGATTACAGGCTAACACCGGGGAGCTGTTTTTT. This encodes CASRLQANTGELFF.